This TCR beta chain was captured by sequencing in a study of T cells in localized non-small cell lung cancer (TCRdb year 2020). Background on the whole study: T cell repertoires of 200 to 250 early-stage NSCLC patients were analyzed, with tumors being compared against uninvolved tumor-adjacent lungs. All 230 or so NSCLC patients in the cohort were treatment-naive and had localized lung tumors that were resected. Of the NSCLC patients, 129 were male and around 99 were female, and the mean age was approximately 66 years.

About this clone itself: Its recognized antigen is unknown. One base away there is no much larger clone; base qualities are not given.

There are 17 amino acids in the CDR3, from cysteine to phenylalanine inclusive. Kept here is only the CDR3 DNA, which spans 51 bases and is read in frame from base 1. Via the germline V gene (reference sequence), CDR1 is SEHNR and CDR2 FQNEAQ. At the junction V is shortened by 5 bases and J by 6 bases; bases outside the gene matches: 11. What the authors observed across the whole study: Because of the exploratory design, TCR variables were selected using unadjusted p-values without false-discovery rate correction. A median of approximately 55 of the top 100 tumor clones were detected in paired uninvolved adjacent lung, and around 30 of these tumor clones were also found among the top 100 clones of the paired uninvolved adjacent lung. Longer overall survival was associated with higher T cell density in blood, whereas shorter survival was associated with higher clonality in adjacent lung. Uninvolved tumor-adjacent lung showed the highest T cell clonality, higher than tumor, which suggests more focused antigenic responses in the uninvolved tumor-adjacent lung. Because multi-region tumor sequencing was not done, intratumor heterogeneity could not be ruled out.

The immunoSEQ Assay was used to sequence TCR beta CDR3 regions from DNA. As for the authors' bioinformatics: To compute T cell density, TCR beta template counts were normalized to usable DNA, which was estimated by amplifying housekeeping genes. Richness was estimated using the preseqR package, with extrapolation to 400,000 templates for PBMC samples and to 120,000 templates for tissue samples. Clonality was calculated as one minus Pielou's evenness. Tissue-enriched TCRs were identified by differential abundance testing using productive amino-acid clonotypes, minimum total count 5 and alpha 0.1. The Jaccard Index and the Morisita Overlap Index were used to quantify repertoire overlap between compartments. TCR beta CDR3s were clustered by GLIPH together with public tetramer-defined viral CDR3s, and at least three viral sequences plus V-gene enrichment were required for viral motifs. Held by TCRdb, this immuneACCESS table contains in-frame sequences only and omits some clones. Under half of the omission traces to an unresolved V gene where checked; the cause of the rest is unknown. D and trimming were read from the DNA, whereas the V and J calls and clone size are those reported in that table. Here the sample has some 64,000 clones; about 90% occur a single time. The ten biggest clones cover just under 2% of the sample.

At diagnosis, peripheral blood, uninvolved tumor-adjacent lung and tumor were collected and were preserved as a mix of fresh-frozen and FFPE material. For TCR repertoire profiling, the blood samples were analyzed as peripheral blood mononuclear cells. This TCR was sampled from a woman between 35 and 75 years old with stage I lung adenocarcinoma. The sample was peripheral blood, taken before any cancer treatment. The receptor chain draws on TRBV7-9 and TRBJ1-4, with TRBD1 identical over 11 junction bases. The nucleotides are TGTGCCAGCAGCGAACGGGGGACAGGGGGGCTGGATGAAAAACTGTTTTTT. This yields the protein CASSERGTGGLDEKLFF.